Listed below are T cell receptor beta chains from one sample, sequenced in a study of T cells in Graves' hyperthyroidism and ophthalmopathy. TCRdb reanalysed the multiplex PCR reads using MiXCR and keeps one entry per CDR3 protein. The sample has some 600,000 distinct CDR3 sequences, just over 45% seen once; the top ten hold approximately 8.2%. The sample comprised peripheral blood or thyroid tissue (not recorded which). Receptors originate from a woman aged 18-29 years with Graves' hyperthyroidism. The CDR3 runs from the conserved cysteine through the conserved F or W. D genes are given only for firm matches. Only part of the rows carry a size: once, few, many, or a class if the clone is expanded.

TRBD1 - TRBJ1-6 TRBV25-1 CASSAGTAWWNSPLHF TGTGCCAGCAGTGCCGGGACAGCGTGGTGGAATTCACCCCTCCACTTT
- - TRBJ1-5 TRBV6-1 CASSSGHEHF TGTGCCAGCAGCTCGGGCCACGAGCATTTT
- - TRBJ1-1 TRBV25-1 CASSQPRKKNTEAFF TGTGCCAGCAGCCAACCACGGAAGAAGAACACTGAAGCTTTCTTT
TRBD1 - TRBJ1-1 TRBV9 CASSGQGTLNTEAFF TGTGCCAGCAGCGGACAGGGAACATTGAACACTGAAGCTTTCTTT
TRBD2 few TRBJ2-2 TRBV7-6 CASSGLAGRTGELFF TGTGCCAGCAGCGGCCTAGCGGGGCGCACCGGGGAGCTGTTTTTT
- - TRBJ2-7 TRBV20-1 CSASSGEPF TGCAGTGCTAGTAGTGGGGAGCCCTTC
- many TRBJ1-5 TRBV7-8 CASSPGGQPQHF TGTGCCAGCAGCCCCGGGGGACAGCCCCAGCATTTT
- - TRBJ2-7 TRBV7-6 CASSPLLAETYEQYF TGTGCCAGCAGCCCTTTATTAGCGGAAACCTACGAGCAGTACTTC
TRBD1 many TRBJ2-7 TRBV7-2 CASSLETGNIYEQYF TGTGCCAGCAGCTTAGAGACAGGGAACATCTACGAGCAGTACTTC
TRBD1 few TRBJ1-4 TRBV7-9 CASSFRGPGTNEKLFF TGTGCCAGCAGCTTCAGGGGGCCGGGGACTAATGAAAAACTGTTTTTT
- few TRBJ2-7 TRBV5-1 CASSLTSYYEQYF TGCGCCAGCAGCCTGACTAGTTACTACGAGCAGTACTTC
- - TRBJ1-5 TRBV19 CASSMGSGRETQHF TGTGCCAGTAGTATGGGCAGCGGGAGAGAGACCCAGCATTTT
TRBD1 few TRBJ1-1 TRBV7-9 CASSPDREGTEAFF TGTGCCAGCTCACCGGACAGGGAAGGCACTGAAGCTTTCTTT
- - TRBJ1-2 TRBV2 CASSFSGYSGGYTF TGTGCCAGCAGTTTTTCGGGGTACTCGGGTGGCTACACCTTC
TRBD1 many TRBJ1-2 TRBV29-1 CSAAGGSGYTF TGCAGCGCAGCAGGGGGCTCTGGCTACACCTTC
- once TRBJ1-5 TRBV6-6 CASSTRETQPQHF TGTGCCAGCAGCACCAGGGAGACGCAGCCCCAGCATTTT
- many TRBJ2-6 TRBV29-1 CSVEDYVVPGANVLTF TGCAGCGTTGAAGATTATGTGGTACCTGGGGCCAACGTCCTGACTTTC
- - TRBJ1-4 TRBV19 CASREGYEKLFF TGTGCCAGTAGGGAGGGTTATGAAAAACTGTTTTTT
- - TRBJ2-5 TRBV6-6 CASSEGGPQYF TGTGCCAGCAGTGAAGGAGGGCCCCAGTACTTC
- - TRBJ1-3 TRBV7-9 CASAHGSGNTIYF TGTGCCAGCGCCCACGGGTCTGGAAACACCATATATTTT
TRBD2 few TRBJ2-7 TRBV12-5 CASSYSQPREDEQYF TGTGCCAGCAGTTACTCCCAGCCTCGGGAGGACGAGCAGTACTTC
- - TRBJ2-3 TRBV10-3 CAISVRVSTDTQYF TGTGCCATCAGTGTTCGAGTCAGCACAGATACGCAGTATTTT
- many TRBJ1-1 TRBV10-3 CAIRLTQGLNTEAFF TGTGCCATCAGACTAACACAGGGACTAAACACTGAAGCTTTCTTT
- - TRBJ1-1 TRBV12-3/TRBV12-4 CASSFAGAHTEAFF TGTGCCAGCAGTTTCGCGGGGGCGCACACTGAAGCTTTCTTT
- once TRBJ2-5 TRBV10-3 CAISERPRETQYF TGTGCCATCAGTGAGCGGCCACGGGAGACCCAGTACTTC
- - TRBJ1-4 TRBV7-2 CASSSSRGQGEKLFF TGTGCCAGCAGCTCCTCCCGGGGTCAGGGAGAAAAACTGTTTTTT
- many TRBJ2-7 TRBV24-1 CATSDRSGGNEQYF TGTGCCACCAGTGATCGGTCAGGGGGGAACGAGCAGTACTTC
- - TRBJ2-7 TRBV24-1 CTKAGFSYEQYF TGTACGAAGGCGGGCTTCTCCTACGAGCAGTACTTC
TRBD1 - TRBJ1-5 TRBV20-1 CSATTGQISNQPQHF TGCAGTGCGACTACGGGACAGATTAGCAATCAGCCCCAGCATTTT
- - TRBJ1-2 TRBV7-9 CASSPDPAPYGYTF TGTGCCAGCAGCCCAGACCCAGCACCATATGGCTACACCTTC
- - TRBJ2-6 TRBV12-3/TRBV12-4 CASRTLGAGANVLTF TGTGCCAGCAGAACGTTGGGGGCTGGGGCCAACGTCCTGACTTTC
- many TRBJ1-3 TRBV7-9 CASSPLQTGNTIYF TGTGCCAGCAGCCCCCTCCAAACTGGAAACACCATATATTTT
- many TRBJ1-2 TRBV29-1 CSVEGAGGNYGYTF TGCAGCGTTGAAGGGGCAGGAGGGAACTATGGCTACACCTTC
- - TRBJ1-5 TRBV12-3/TRBV12-4 CASSWVGAVQPQHF TGTGCCAGCAGTTGGGTGGGGGCAGTTCAGCCCCAGCATTTT
- many TRBJ1-1 TRBV10-2 CASSERWETNTEAFF TGCGCCAGCAGTGAGCGGTGGGAGACGAACACTGAAGCTTTCTTT
- - TRBJ1-4 TRBV19 CASKKRGASPNEKLFF TGTGCCAGTAAGAAGCGGGGGGCCTCCCCTAATGAAAAACTGTTTTTT
- many TRBJ2-5 TRBV7-2 CASSLVGTETQYF TGTGCCAGCAGCTTAGTAGGGACGGAGACCCAGTACTTC
- - TRBJ1-1 TRBV6-1 CASRVSMNTEAFF TGTGCCAGCAGGGTCTCCATGAACACTGAAGCTTTCTTT
TRBD1 many TRBJ2-5 TRBV6-5 CASSRDRQYF TGTGCCAGCTCTCGGGACAGGCAGTACTTC
TRBD1 - TRBJ1-1 TRBV25-1 CASSFNVGTGNWTEAFF TGTGCCAGCTCATTCAATGTTGGGACAGGGAACTGGACTGAAGCTTTCTTT
- few TRBJ1-2 TRBV5-1 CASSLAGEDYGYTF TGCGCCAGCAGCTTGGCGGGGGAAGACTATGGCTACACCTTC
TRBD1 - TRBJ2-7 TRBV20-1 CSARRQGGTYEQYF TGCAGTGCTAGGAGACAGGGGGGCACCTACGAGCAGTACTTC
TRBD1 - TRBJ1-2 TRBV20-1 CSARDSGQGRGYGYTF TGCAGTGCTAGAGATTCTGGACAGGGGCGAGGCTATGGCTACACCTTC
- once TRBJ2-6 TRBV20-1 CSASPSSGANVLTF TGCAGTGCTAGCCCGAGCTCTGGGGCCAACGTCCTGACTTTC
TRBD1 few TRBJ1-4 TRBV2 CASRMVQGSNEKLFF TGTGCCAGCAGAATGGTACAGGGGTCTAATGAAAAACTGTTTTTT
- many TRBJ1-5 TRBV15 CATSFRRGHQPQHF TGTGCCACCAGCTTTCGCCGGGGGCATCAGCCCCAGCATTTT
TRBD1 - TRBJ1-1 TRBV10-3 CASSEWGQVMRNTEAFF TGTGCCAGCAGTGAATGGGGACAGGTTATGAGGAACACTGAAGCTTTCTTT
- many TRBJ1-5 TRBV24-1 CATRAGLRQPQHF TGTGCCACCCGGGCAGGGCTGCGTCAGCCCCAGCATTTT
- - TRBJ2-3 TRBV2 CATTRWSEGGTDTQYF TGTGCCACCACCCGGTGGAGCGAGGGGGGCACAGATACGCAGTATTTT